This TCR beta chain was sequenced during a study of T cell responses to AZD1222 COVID-19 vaccine. Whole-study results and caveats: Variant regions that are unmutated are reportedly the target of nearly half of spike-specific TCRs. The breadth and depth of Spike-specific TCRs increased once two AZD1222 doses had been given.

A note on this clone: Its specificity is unknown.

V was pared by 5 bases and J by 6 bases, with 10 bases of the junction left unmatched. The CDR3 length is 14 residues. From germline, CDR1 is SQVTM and CDR2 ANQGSEA. Produced via immunoSEQ multiplex PCR; TCRdb's table is partial and in-frame only. The table lists fewer than 90,000 clones, about 88% of them singletons. This sequence joins TRBV29-1 and TRBJ2-4, with 7 positions matching TRBD1. Sample: peripheral blood, taken 28 days after the second AZD1222 dose. The clonotype originates from an adult who received the AZD1222 COVID-19 vaccine. CDR3 region: CSVLSGTETNIQYF. CDR3 nucleotides: TGCAGCGTTCTTTCAGGGACAGAGACAAACATTCAGTACTTC. The complete variable domain, with remaining parts taken from reference TRBV29-1 and TRBJ2-4, reads SAVISQKPSRDICQRGTSLTIQCQVDSQVTMMFWYRQQPGQSLTLIATANQGSEATYESGFVIDKFPISRPNLTFSTLTVSNMSPEDSSIYLCSVLSGTETNIQYFGAGTRLSVL.